The 16 T cell receptor beta chains given below trace back to one sample, sequenced in a study of T cell repertoires in aging, cancer and after chemotherapy. TRB rearrangements spanning V, D and J were amplified using mixed TRB-A/B primers. TCRdb recomputed calls from the multiplex PCR reads with MiXCR, one row per CDR3 protein. Here the sample spans about 10,000 distinct CDR3 sequences, roughly 39% being singletons. Peripheral blood genomic DNA, not sorted cells or RNA, was the template. What was sequenced was blood. Every receptor here comes from a human donor in good health.

A word on this clonotype: A much bigger clone sits one base away, suggesting this may be a read error. CDR3 loop: CASSSSGTEVFEQYF. The CDR3 DNA follows: TGTGCCAGCAGTTCTTCCGGGACAGAGGTCTTCGAGCAGTACTTC. V and J are TRBV6-2 or TRBV6-3 and TRBJ2-7; 7 nucleotides match TRBD1. CDR1 MNHEY and CDR2 SVGEGT come from the germline V gene. This CDR3 region has 15 residues. J gave up 6 bases and V 4 bases, and 12 bases lay outside the gene matches.

This sequence joins TRBV13 and TRBJ2-1; 10 bases map to TRBD2. V dropped 6 bases and J dropped 4; count of bases not matched to a gene: 6. CDR3 size: 15 residues. CDR1 and CDR2 (germline): PRHDT, FYEKMQ (reference sequence). The CDR3 region has the DNA TGTGCCAGCAGGGTACTAGCGGGATTTTACAATGAGCAGTTCTTC. Protein product: CASRVLAGFYNEQFF.

This clonotype is labeled as medium-sized. The CDR3 reads CASSLGTSYEQYF. The CDR3 coding sequence is TGTGCCAGCAGCTTAGGGACCTCCTACGAGCAGTACTTC. This chain uses TRBV11-1 with TRBJ2-7; no clear D. The germline V gene encodes CDR1 SGHAT and CDR2 FQDESV (reference sequence). Deletions cut 1 base from V and 0 bases from J, with 4 bases between. CDR3 length: 13 residues.

A few counts support this clonotype. The V call is TRBV29-1, the J call TRBJ2-7, with D perhaps matching TRBD2 (6 bases). Germline V gene lookup returns CDR1 SQVTM and CDR2 ANQGSEA. Trimming pared 3 bases from V and 5 bases from J, leaving 11 bases between. The CDR3 totals 12 residues. The CDR3 protein is CSVDPGVDEQYF. The CDR3 region has the DNA TGCAGCGTTGATCCGGGGGTGGACGAGCAGTACTTC.

The V call is TRBV15, the J call TRBJ1-2, with a possible D match to TRBD1 (5 bases). The V end was cut by 4 bases, the J end by 5 bases, with 17 bases between. Germline CDR1 reads LNHNV; CDR2 reads YYDKDF (reference sequence). This CDR3 is 15 amino acids long. The CDR3 DNA follows: TGTGCCACCAGCAAGGCGGGGGGTTCTTCTTATGGCTACACCTTC. It specifies CATSKAGGSSYGYTF.

This clonotype is deemed medium-sized. This chain connects TRBV19 to TRBJ2-2; D call uncertain. Germline assignment: CDR1 LNHDA and CDR2 SQIVND (reference sequence). The CDR3 consists of 14 residues. The V gene lost 7 bases and the J gene lost 5 bases, with 14 bases spanning the gap. The CDR3 region has the DNA TGTGCCAGTACCCAGGCACGGCTGACCGGGGAGCTGTTTTTT. Protein sequence: CASTQARLTGELFF.

The V gene is TRBV19, the J gene TRBJ2-1; 12 bases fit TRBD2. CDR1 LNHDA and CDR2 SQIVND come from the germline V gene (reference sequence). The CDR3 runs to 12 residues. The CDR3 DNA is TGTGCATCGACTAGCGGGAGTGGGGAGCAGTTCTTC. It translates to CASTSGSGEQFF.

This clonotype was counted only a few times. CDR3 in amino acids: CASSLWEQANEQFF. CDR3 coding DNA: TGTGCCAGCAGTTTATGGGAACAGGCCAATGAGCAGTTCTTC. The chain couples TRBV27 to TRBJ2-1; D might be TRBD1 (5 bases). The V end lost 1 base, the J end lost 6 bases, and 10 bases lay between the germline ends. The CDR3 totals 14 residues. Germline V gene sequence: CDR1 MNHEY, CDR2 SMNVEV (reference sequence).

The chain carries TRBV30 and TRBJ2-3; D remains unclear. CDR1 is GTSNPN, CDR2 SVGIG, per germline (reference sequence). The germline V and J ends were trimmed by 5 bases and 4 bases, with 7 bases remaining between them. The CDR3 sequence is 11 residues long. The CDR3 region has the DNA TGTGCCTGGCGGGTTGCAGATACGCAGTATTTT. It codes for CAWRVADTQYF.

CDR3 bases: TGTGCCAGCAGTTACAATACGGGCGTCCCACAGTATTTT. This encodes CASSYNTGVPQYF. The J gene is TRBJ2-3, the V gene TRBV6-2 or TRBV6-3; D call uncertain. Trimming left V 2 bases short and J 12 bases short, with 15 bases between. Germline V gene sequence: CDR1 MNHEY, CDR2 SVGEGT. The CDR3 has 13 amino acids.

This chain joins TRBV19 and TRBJ1-6; D unresolved. The CDR3 has 12 amino acids. From germline, CDR1 is LNHDA and CDR2 SQIVND (reference sequence). The V and J ends lost 9 bases and 11 bases respectively, with 14 bases between them. The CDR3: CARPGSSAPLHF. CDR3 coding DNA: TGTGCCAGACCCGGGAGTTCGGCACCCCTCCACTTT.

The chain is built from TRBV11-1 and TRBJ2-7, with 10 bases aligning to TRBD1. V lost 6 bases to trimming and J lost 1 base; unmatched junction nucleotides: 6. CDR1 SGHAT and CDR2 FQDESV come from the germline V gene (reference sequence). The CDR3 consists of 15 residues. Written as DNA, the CDR3 is TGTGCCAGCAGTGCAGGGGACAGGGGATCCTACGAGCAGTACTTC. Encoded protein: CASSAGDRGSYEQYF.

There are a few counts of this clonotype. The chain links TRBV5-4 to TRBJ2-7, with TRBD2 matching over 7 bases. V lost 1 base and J lost 0; bases outside the gene matches: 1. The CDR3 has 14 residues. Germline V gives CDR1 SGHNT, CDR2 YYREEE (reference sequence). The CDR3 DNA reads TGTGCCAGCAGCTTGAGCGGGAACTCCTACGAGCAGTACTTC. Encoded protein: CASSLSGNSYEQYF.

A note on this clonotype: A much larger clone differs from this one at a single base, so this may be a read error. The V gene is TRBV29-1, the J gene TRBJ2-7, with TRBD1 matching over 11 bases. Germline trimming cut 3 bases from V and 5 bases from J; bases unmatched to any gene: 12. The CDR3 contains 16 residues. Germline V gene lookup returns CDR1 SQVTM and CDR2 ANQGSEA. CDR3 DNA sequence: TGCAGCGTTGAGGGGAACGAGGACAGGGGGCTCAACGAGCAGTACTTC. Protein: CSVEGNEDRGLNEQYF.

V and J are TRBV30 and TRBJ2-2; 10 nucleotides align to TRBD1. The CDR3 runs to 17 residues. Germline CDR1 GTSNPN, CDR2 SVGIG (reference sequence). The V gene end was trimmed by 4 bases and the J gene end by 5 bases; junction bases not matched to a gene: 13. In DNA, the CDR3 is TGTGCCTGGAATGCCCAGGACAGGGGGGGAGGTACCGGGGAGCTGTTTTTT. This codes for CAWNAQDRGGGTGELFF. Variable domain in full (rest from reference TRBV30 and TRBJ2-2): SQTIHQWPATLVQPVGSPLSLECTVEGTSNPNLYWYRQAAGRGLQLLFYSVGIGQISSEVPQNLSASRPQDRQFILSSKKLLLSDSGFYLCAWNAQDRGGGTGELFFGEGSRLTVL.

The gene calls are TRBV5-6 and TRBJ2-2; D uncertain. With 3 bases removed from V and 6 bases from J, the gap between germline ends came to 12 bases. Germline V gene lookup returns CDR1 SGHDT and CDR2 YYEEEE. This CDR3 is 14 amino acids long. The CDR3, as DNA: TGTGCCAGCAGCTGGGCGGTATCGCCCGGGGAGCTGTTTTTT. This sequence encodes CASSWAVSPGELFF.